Below are 17 T cell receptor beta chains sequenced from a single sample in a study of shared clonotypes between healthy human individuals. The assay was immunoSEQ multiplex PCR, and TCRdb's table has in-frame clones only and misses some. The sample yields about 960,000 clones, 76% seen once. Sequenced sample: memory CD4+ T cells sorted from blood. Subset of the sample: CD45RA-negative fraction. These receptors all come from a young man in good health.

The chain has TRBV2 and TRBJ1-3, with a weak D call TRBD1 (5 bases). This CDR3 spans 15 amino acids. Trimming pared 8 bases from V and 2 bases from J, leaving 16 bases between. The V gene's germline CDR1 is SNHLY and CDR2 FYNNEI. The CDR3 sequence is CASSTAGDPGNTIYF. Here the CDR3 DNA reads TGTGCCAGCTCTACGGCGGGGGACCCTGGAAACACCATATATTTT.

The chain uses TRBV2 and TRBJ1-4; a weak D match, TRBD1 (6 bases). The germline V and J ends were trimmed by 9 bases and 8 bases, with 16 bases remaining between them. CDR1 is SNHLY and CDR2 is FYNNEI in the germline V gene. CDR3 size: 13 residues. CDR3 residues: CASSGQSGEKLFF. CDR3 sequence (DNA): TGTGCCAGTTCTGGACAGTCGGGGGAAAAACTGTTTTTT. Combining the CDR3 with reference TRBV2 and TRBJ1-4 gives the whole variable domain EPEVTQTPSHQVTQMGQEVILRCVPISNHLYFYWYRQILGQKVEFLVSFYNNEISEKSEIFDDQFSVERPDGSNFTLKIRSTKLEDSAMYFCASSGQSGEKLFFGSGTQLSVL.

At least ten counts were recorded for this clone. This CDR3 is CASSLLRSYEQYF. In DNA, the CDR3 is TGTGCCAGCAGCTTATTAAGGTCCTACGAGCAGTACTTC. The chain carries TRBV13 and TRBJ2-7, with D unclear. Trimming took 2 bases from V and 1 from J, leaving 6 bases between them. Per the germline V gene, CDR1 is PRHDT and CDR2 is FYEKMQ (reference sequence). CDR3 size: 13 residues.

This sequence joins TRBV28 and TRBJ2-7, with 7 bases that match TRBD1. This CDR3 has 14 residues. Germline values: CDR1 MDHEN, CDR2 SYDVKM. J gave up 2 bases and V 5 bases, and 6 bases lay outside the gene matches. The CDR3 sequence: CASSVGQAPYEQYF. CDR3 nucleotides: TGTGCCAGCAGTGTAGGACAGGCCCCCTACGAGCAGTACTTC.

The chain uses TRBV4-3 and TRBJ2-7; D ambiguous. The V gene's germline CDR1 is LGHNA and CDR2 YSLEER. V was trimmed by 0 bases and J by 0 bases, leaving 12 bases between them. There are 16 residues in the CDR3. The DNA for the CDR3 is TGCGCCAGCAGCCAAGAACCGGCTCTCAGCTCCTACGAGCAGTACTTC. Its protein is CASSQEPALSSYEQYF.

V is TRBV20-1 and J is TRBJ2-5; no definite D call. Germline CDR1 DFQATT, CDR2 SNEGSKA (reference sequence). This CDR3 is built from 11 residues. V gave up 7 bases and J gave up 5 bases, with 11 bases separating them. CDR3: CSVRMGETQYF. The CDR3 DNA sequence: TGCAGTGTAAGAATGGGGGAGACCCAGTACTTC.

The gene calls are TRBV27 and TRBJ2-5, with 8 bases aligning to TRBD2. Germline V gene lookup returns CDR1 MNHEY and CDR2 SMNVEV (reference sequence). The CDR3 sequence is 14 residues long. With V trimmed by 4 bases and J by 1 base, 2 bases remained unmatched. The CDR3 DNA follows: TGTGCCAGCAGTTCCGGGAGGGGCCAAGAGACCCAGTACTTC. Translation: CASSSGRGQETQYF.

The chain is built from TRBV6-6 and TRBJ1-1; 8 positions match TRBD1. Germline assignment: CDR1 MNHNY and CDR2 SVGAGI (reference sequence). The V segment lost 6 bases and the J segment 1 base; nucleotides outside the gene matches: 4. CDR3 length: 14 amino acids. CDR3 DNA sequence: TGTGCCAGCAGCTACAGGGGGAAGAACACTGAAGCTTTCTTT. Translation: CASSYRGKNTEAFF.

The chain is built from TRBV6-1 and TRBJ2-7; D is possibly TRBD2 (7 bases). CDR1 and CDR2 from the germline V gene are MNHNS and SASEGT. Between the trimmed V and J ends, which lost 3 bases and 4 bases, there was a span of 10 bases. This CDR3 contains 13 residues. The CDR3 coding sequence is TGTGCCAGCAGTGACGGGGGGCGATACGAGCAGTACTTC. This sequence encodes CASSDGGRYEQYF.

V gene TRBV19 combines with J gene TRBJ2-7; D ambiguous. Trimming left V 4 bases short and J 0 bases short, with 7 bases between. CDR3 length equals 13 residues. CDR1 is LNHDA and CDR2 is SQIVND in the germline V gene (reference sequence). The CDR3 spells CASSSRRSYEQYF. The CDR3 bases are TGTGCCAGTAGTAGCCGCCGCTCCTACGAGCAGTACTTC.

The chain has TRBV10-2 and TRBJ2-1; D unresolved. CDR3 length: 11 amino acids. V was clipped by 2 bases and J by 9 bases, with 5 bases between them. CDR1 is WSHSY and CDR2 is SAAADI in the germline V gene. CDR3 DNA: TGCGCCAGCAGTGAGGATGGTGAGCAGTTCTTC. Amino acid sequence: CASSEDGEQFF.

This clone was counted once. CDR3 in amino acids: CASSFTGGGEKLFF. The CDR3 DNA reads as TGTGCCAGCAGTTTTACAGGGGGCGGTGAAAAACTGTTTTTT. This sequence joins TRBV2 and TRBJ1-4, with 9 nucleotides matching TRBD1. The CDR3 sequence is 14 residues long. V was pared by 5 bases and J by 7 bases, with 5 bases of the junction left unmatched. Germline values: CDR1 SNHLY, CDR2 FYNNEI.

This clone was seen a single time. Different DNA sequences within this sample yield the same CDR3. This sequence joins TRBV20-1 and TRBJ1-4; the D gene is possibly TRBD1 (6 bases). CDR1 is DFQATT, CDR2 SNEGSKA, per germline (reference sequence). The CDR3 runs 11 residues. V lost 4 bases, J lost 7 bases, and 7 bases lay in between. The CDR3 nucleotides are TGCAGTGCTACCAGGGGTGAAAAACTGTTTTTT. Protein: CSATRGEKLFF.

The chain recombines TRBV11-2 with TRBJ1-1; D is undetermined. The CDR3 totals 13 residues. With 6 bases removed from V and 1 base from J, the gap between germline ends came to 9 bases. Per the germline V gene, CDR1 is SGHAT and CDR2 is FQNNGV. The CDR3 region has the DNA TGTGCCAGCAGGGGCGCGGGGAACACTGAAGCTTTCTTT. As protein: CASRGAGNTEAFF.

The chain is built from TRBV7-8 and TRBJ2-5; tentative D call: TRBD2 (7 bases). V lost 1 base and J 3 bases, leaving 18 bases between the germline ends. Germline-derived CDR1 and CDR2 are SGHVS and FQNEAQ. This CDR3 has 17 amino acids. DNA for the CDR3: TGTGCCAGCAGCTTAGGCGTGCGGGGGCCAGAAAAAGAGACCCAGTACTTC. It translates to CASSLGVRGPEKETQYF.

The chain is built from TRBV30 and TRBJ2-4; possible D gene TRBD2, 6 bases. This CDR3 region has 14 residues. Per germline, CDR1 GTSNPN and CDR2 SVGIG (reference sequence). The ends were cut back, 4 bases at V and 1 base at J, with 11 bases in the middle. Here the CDR3 DNA reads TGTGCCTGGACCCTGGGGGGTGCCAAAAACATTCAGTACTTC. Amino acids: CAWTLGGAKNIQYF.

The rearrangement uses TRBV11-2 and TRBJ2-7; 7 nucleotides match TRBD1. CDR1 and CDR2 (germline): SGHAT, FQNNGV. The CDR3 is 14 amino acids. V shed 5 bases and J 3 bases; nucleotides not matched to a gene: 7. CDR3 loop: CASSPVRGFYEQYF. In DNA form, the CDR3 reads TGTGCCAGCAGCCCCGTCAGGGGGTTCTACGAGCAGTACTTC. Full variable domain (outside the CDR3, taken from reference TRBV11-2 and TRBJ2-7): EAGVAQSPRYKIIEKRQSVAFWCNPISGHATLYWYQQILGQGPKLLIQFQNNGVVDDSQLPKDRFSAERLKGVDSTLKIQPAKLEDSAVYLCASSPVRGFYEQYFGPGTRLTVT.